The T cell receptor (beta chain) described here comes from a study of cytomegalovirus exposure and HLA in healthy donors. Amplification used 60 Vbeta primers and 13 Jbeta primers. Only in-frame clones appear in the TCRdb table, and some are missing; sequencing was by immunoSEQ multiplex PCR. The data show about 130,000 clones, under 90% seen once. Trimming removed 6 bases at V and 0 bases at J, with 6 bases between. The CDR3 spans 13 residues. Germline V gene sequence: CDR1 SGHNT, CDR2 YENEEA. Whole-study results and caveats: Association of 15,000 to 20,000 TCR beta sequences with HLA alleles was found at 0.05 false discovery rate in a later analysis.

About this clone: Antigen: not known.

The sample consisted of PBMCs. The receptor's source is a woman in her thirties or forties in good health and CMV-seropositive. The gene calls are TRBV11-3 and TRBJ1-3; D remains unclear. DNA for the CDR3: TGTGCCAGCAGAGCTTTCTCTGGAAACACCATATATTTT. Its protein product is CASRAFSGNTIYF.